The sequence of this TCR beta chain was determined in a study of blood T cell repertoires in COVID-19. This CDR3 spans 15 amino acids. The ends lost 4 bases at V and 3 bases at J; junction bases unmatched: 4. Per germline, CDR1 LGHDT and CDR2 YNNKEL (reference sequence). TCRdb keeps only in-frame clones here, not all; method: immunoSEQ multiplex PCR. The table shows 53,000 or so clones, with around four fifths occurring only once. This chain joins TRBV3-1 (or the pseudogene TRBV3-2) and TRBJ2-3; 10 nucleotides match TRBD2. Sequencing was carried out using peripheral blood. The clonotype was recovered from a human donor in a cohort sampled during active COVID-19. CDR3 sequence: CASSLVAGGTDTQYF. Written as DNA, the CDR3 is TGTGCCAGCAGCCTGGTAGCGGGGGGAACAGATACGCAGTATTTT.